The rows below give T cell receptor beta chains drawn from one sample of a study of T-cell memory formation after mild COVID-19. Each CDR3 protein is one row after TCRdb ran MiXCR on the 5' RACE reads. Here the sample spans roughly 51,000 distinct CDR3 sequences, 7% to 8% being singletons. What was sequenced was PBMCs or a T cell subset sorted from them (not recorded which). These receptors originate from a man aged 18 to 30 who had mild COVID-19 (a few samples of this study predate the infection). Cell type and time point are not known. Each CDR3 is given with its conserved first and last residue. D genes are given only for firm matches. Where a row states a size, it is once, few, many or the class of an expanded clone; other rows omit it.

J gene: TRBJ2-7
D gene: -
clone size: many
V gene: TRBV2
CDR3 DNA: TGTGCCGGCCAGAGTTCCTACGAGCAGTACTTC
CDR3 protein: CAGQSSYEQYF

J gene: TRBJ2-1
D gene: TRBD2
clone size: few
V gene: TRBV7-2
CDR3 DNA: TGTGCCAGCAGCTCGCTCCGCGGCCTAGCGGGGGGGTACAATGAGCAGTTCTTC
CDR3 protein: CASSSLRGLAGGYNEQFF

J gene: TRBJ2-7
D gene: TRBD1
clone size: many
V gene: TRBV6-5
CDR3 DNA: TGTGCCAGCAGTTACTCACGGACAGGGGGCTCCTACGAGCAGTACTTC
CDR3 protein: CASSYSRTGGSYEQYF

J gene: TRBJ1-3
D gene: TRBD1
clone size: few
V gene: TRBV11-2
CDR3 DNA: TGTGCCAGCAGCCTCGTACAGGGGGCGAGTGGAAACACCATATATTTT
CDR3 protein: CASSLVQGASGNTIYF

J gene: TRBJ2-3
D gene: -
clone size: many
V gene: TRBV5-1
CDR3 DNA: TGCGCCAGCAGCGCAGGTGCGACTCCGAGCAGGGATACGCAGTATTTT
CDR3 protein: CASSAGATPSRDTQYF

J gene: TRBJ1-1
D gene: -
clone size: few
V gene: TRBV5-1
CDR3 DNA: TGCGCCAGCAGCAGCCAGGGTGGGGACACTGAAGCTTTCTTT
CDR3 protein: CASSSQGGDTEAFF

J gene: TRBJ1-1
D gene: -
clone size: -
V gene: TRBV29-1
CDR3 DNA: TGCAGCGTCCGGGGTGGTATGAACACTGAAGCTTTCTTT
CDR3 protein: CSVRGGMNTEAFF

J gene: TRBJ2-3
D gene: -
clone size: -
V gene: TRBV27
CDR3 DNA: TGTGCCAGCAGTCGTATAAGAGTACTAAGCACAGATACGCAGTATTTT
CDR3 protein: CASSRIRVLSTDTQYF

J gene: TRBJ1-6
D gene: -
clone size: few
V gene: TRBV28
CDR3 DNA: TGTGCCAGCAGTTTACTCGACATGAGCTCCTATAATTCACCCCTCCACTTT
CDR3 protein: CASSLLDMSSYNSPLHF

J gene: TRBJ2-5
D gene: -
clone size: many
V gene: TRBV20-1
CDR3 DNA: TGCAGTGCCCAGAGGGACCGCGAGACCCAGTACTTC
CDR3 protein: CSAQRDRETQYF